These 23 T cell receptor beta chains were sequenced from one sample in a study of blood T cells in healthy people across ages. A sample-barcoded 5' primer and a J-beta primer mix were used in a second PCR of roughly 6 to 11 cycles. TCRdb re-called the 5' RACE reads with MiXCR, one entry per CDR3 protein. The sample has approximately 730,000 distinct CDR3 sequences; about 53% are singletons. The sequenced sample was blood. Every receptor here comes from an elderly man in good health.

J is TRBJ1-5 and V is TRBV28; tentatively, D is TRBD1 (5 bases). The CDR3 is 16 residues long. The V end lost 4 bases, the J end lost 11 bases, and 24 bases lay between the germline ends. The germline CDR1 and CDR2 sequences are MDHEN and SYDVKM. The DNA for the CDR3 is TGTGCCAGCAGTTCGTCGAGGCGGGGCCCGCGGGGTACCCAGCATTTT. Translated: CASSSSRRGPRGTQHF.

This clonotype was detected only a few times. J is TRBJ1-2 and V is TRBV20-1; possible D gene TRBD1, 6 bases. The CDR3 loop spans 15 amino acids. The V end was cut by 2 bases, the J end by 8 bases, with 21 bases between. Germline assignment: CDR1 DFQATT and CDR2 SNEGSKA (reference sequence). CDR3 DNA sequence: TGCAGTGCTAGATCAAAAGGCCGGGACAACGAGGGCTACACCTTC. It translates to CSARSKGRDNEGYTF.

This clonotype was seen at least ten times. The rearrangement joins TRBV29-1 to TRBJ2-3, with a tentative D call TRBD2 (5 bases). Germline V gives CDR1 SQVTM, CDR2 ANQGSEA. The CDR3 spans 13 residues. Trimming removed 3 bases at V and 3 bases at J, with 10 bases between. This CDR3 is CSVDSSGTDTQYF. CDR3 sequence (DNA): TGCAGCGTTGACAGTTCGGGGACAGATACGCAGTATTTT.

This clonotype was picked up one time. One base away lies a much larger clone, so this may be a sequencing read error. The chain combines TRBV7-9 with TRBJ2-1, with a tentative D call TRBD1 (5 bases). The J call could be wrong; TRBJ2-7 is a better fit for the DNA end. Germline CDR1 is SEHNR and CDR2 is FQNEAQ (reference sequence). The CDR3 runs to 12 residues. The CDR3 region is CASTQGLDEQYF. The CDR3 DNA sequence: TGTGCCAGCACGCAGGGCCTGGATGAGCAGTACTTC.

The genes are TRBV6-5 and TRBJ1-2; TRBD1 aligns across 10 bases. The CDR3 consists of 15 residues. The germline CDR1 and CDR2 sequences are MNHEY and SVGAGI. V shed 6 bases, J shed 5 bases, and the junction held 9 bases outside the gene matches. CDR3 in DNA: TGTGCCAGCAGGGCCCCGACAGGGGGCCTATATGGCTACACCTTC. Amino acids: CASRAPTGGLYGYTF.

The chain couples TRBV6-1 to TRBJ2-2, with 13 bases lining up with TRBD2. Germline assignment: CDR1 MNHNS and CDR2 SASEGT. After removal of 7 bases from V and 4 bases from J, the junction contained 3 bases not matched to a gene. CDR3 length equals 15 residues. The CDR3 coding sequence is TGTGCCAGCACTACTAGCGGGAGGGCCACCGGGGAGCTGTTTTTT. This sequence encodes CASTTSGRATGELFF.

The chain recombines TRBV20-1 with TRBJ2-1; unclear D gene. The germline V gene encodes CDR1 DFQATT and CDR2 SNEGSKA (reference sequence). V was cut by 3 bases and J by 5 bases, with 14 bases left in between. The length of the CDR3 is 14 residues. The CDR3 DNA sequence: TGCAGTGCTAGCTCCGGTAGGGCGAACAATGAGCAGTTCTTC. It is translated as CSASSGRANNEQFF.

This chain joins TRBV3-1 and TRBJ2-1; 11 bases are a match to TRBD2. This CDR3 comprises 17 residues. The ends lost 5 bases at V and 3 bases at J; junction bases unmatched: 9. Germline V gene lookup returns CDR1 LGHDT and CDR2 YNNKEL (reference sequence). The CDR3 nucleotides read TGTGCCAGCAGCTACCGGACTAGCGGGTCGTTCTACAATGAGCAGTTCTTC. This translates into CASSYRTSGSFYNEQFF.

The chain has TRBV6-5 and TRBJ2-1; D not resolved. Germline V gene sequence: CDR1 MNHEY, CDR2 SVGAGI. Trimming stripped 6 bases from V and 3 bases from J, with 15 bases between. This CDR3 contains 15 residues. The CDR3 sequence is CASSPVPPGYNEQFF. The CDR3 nucleotides are TGTGCCAGCAGCCCAGTACCTCCCGGCTACAATGAGCAGTTCTTC.

This rearrangement joins TRBV29-1 to TRBJ2-5; D remains ambiguous. The CDR3 is made up of 13 amino acids. Germline V gene lookup returns CDR1 SQVTM and CDR2 ANQGSEA. V was pared by 6 bases and J by 1 base, with 12 bases between. The CDR3 sequence: CSVRPDLQETQYF. The DNA for the CDR3 is TGCAGCGTCCGCCCGGACCTCCAAGAGACCCAGTACTTC.

This clonotype was picked up a small number of times. The chain recombines TRBV9 with TRBJ2-1, with 8 bases aligning to TRBD1. The CDR3 is 13 amino acids. Per germline, CDR1 SGDLS and CDR2 YYNGEE. With 1 base clipped from V and 7 bases from J, the junction kept 1 base outside the gene matches. Here the CDR3 DNA reads TGTGCCAGCAGCGTACAGGGGGCTAATGAGCAGTTCTTC. Protein sequence: CASSVQGANEQFF.

This clonotype has more than one count but fewer than ten. The chain joins TRBV11-2 to TRBJ2-7; 10 nucleotides align to TRBD1. CDR3 length: 15 residues. Trimming took 5 bases from V and 0 from J; bases not matched to a gene: 4. Looked up from germline, CDR1 is SGHAT and CDR2 is FQNNGV. Written as DNA, the CDR3 is TGTGCCAGCAGCCGCCGGGACAGGGGCTCCTACGAGCAGTACTTC. This gives the protein CASSRRDRGSYEQYF.

In its sample, this clonotype was seen many times. The chain employs TRBV10-3 and TRBJ2-1; TRBD1 matches at 10 bases. Germline trimming cut 6 bases from V and 6 bases from J; bases unmatched to any gene: 5. This CDR3 spans 14 amino acids. Per germline, CDR1 ENHRY and CDR2 SYGVKD. CDR3 sequence reads: CAIRGTGEFNEQFF. CDR3 sequence (DNA): TGTGCCATCAGAGGGACAGGGGAGTTCAATGAGCAGTTCTTC.

The CDR3: CAISSPDRGLAGRYNEQFF. DNA for the CDR3: TGTGCCATCAGTAGCCCGGACAGGGGACTAGCGGGCCGCTACAATGAGCAGTTCTTC. This chain connects TRBV10-3 to TRBJ2-1, with 12 bases fitting TRBD2. Trimming removed 5 bases from V and 3 bases from J; junction bases left unmatched: 14. The V gene's germline CDR1 is ENHRY and CDR2 SYGVKD. The CDR3 totals 19 residues.

This chain joins TRBV19 and TRBJ2-4, with TRBD1 matching over 11 bases. The CDR3 contains 14 residues. V shed 8 bases and J 13 bases; nucleotides not matched to a gene: 13. Germline CDR1 LNHDA, CDR2 SQIVND (reference sequence). CDR3 sequence reads: CASSPGQGVGGQYF. The CDR3 DNA reads TGTGCCAGTTCACCGGGACAGGGGGTCGGAGGGCAGTACTTC.

The table lists this clonotype with a few counts. The CDR3 loop reads CSAPPLTSGSAYEQYF. The CDR3 DNA is TGCAGTGCTCCACCTTTGACTAGCGGGAGTGCCTACGAGCAGTACTTC. V usage is TRBV20-1 and J usage is TRBJ2-7; 12 nucleotides match TRBD2. Germline assignment: CDR1 DFQATT and CDR2 SNEGSKA (reference sequence). Trimming took 5 bases from V and 2 from J; bases not matched to a gene: 10. The CDR3 spans 16 residues.

The CDR3 reads CASSAQGAFTEAFF. Written as DNA, the CDR3 is TGTGCCAGCAGCGCACAGGGGGCGTTCACTGAAGCTTTCTTT. The V call is TRBV7-2, the J call TRBJ1-1, with TRBD1 identical over 9 bases. The CDR3 length is 14 residues. V gave up 5 bases and J gave up 4 bases; unmatched junction bases: 5. The germline V gene encodes CDR1 SGHTA and CDR2 FQGNSA.

Only a few counts were recorded for this clonotype. The chain combines TRBV29-1 with TRBJ2-3, with a possible D match to TRBD2 (7 bases). Trimming shortened V by 7 bases and J by 3 bases, and 20 bases separated the two germline ends. There are 15 residues in the CDR3. CDR1 SQVTM and CDR2 ANQGSEA come from the germline V gene. The CDR3 protein is CSAPGASGTTDTQYF. CDR3 sequence (DNA): TGCAGCGCCCCAGGTGCGAGCGGGACAACAGATACGCAGTATTTT.

The chain has TRBV11-1 and TRBJ2-3; 14 bases map to TRBD2. Germline loops: CDR1 SGHAT, CDR2 FQDESV (reference sequence). The CDR3 is 17 residues long. Unmatched junction bases numbered 4, after V lost 5 bases and J lost 0 bases. The chain's CDR3 is CASSDGTSGRSTDTQYF. The CDR3 DNA reads as TGTGCCAGCAGCGACGGGACTAGCGGGAGAAGCACAGATACGCAGTATTTT. The full variable domain, in which reference TRBV11-1 and TRBJ2-3 provide the parts outside the CDR3, is EAEVAQSPRYKITEKSQAVAFWCDPISGHATLYWYRQILGQGPELLVQFQDESVVDDSQLPKDRFSAERLKGVDSTLKIQPAELGDSAMYLCASSDGTSGRSTDTQYFGPGTRLTVL.

J is TRBJ1-6 and V is TRBV3-1, with a possible D match to TRBD1 (6 bases). The CDR3 spans 16 residues. Trimming took off 3 bases at V and 9 bases at J, with 18 bases between the two ends. Germline CDR1 LGHDT, CDR2 YNNKEL (reference sequence). This CDR3 is CASSQDRGGGLSPLHF. Here the CDR3 DNA reads TGTGCCAGCAGCCAGGACCGGGGGGGCGGACTTTCACCCCTCCACTTT. Looking up the rest from reference TRBV3-1 and TRBJ1-6 gives the full variable domain: DTAVSQTPKYLVTQMGNDKSIKCEQNLGHDTMYWYKQDSKKFLKIMFSYNNKELIINETVPNRFSPKSPDKAHLNLHINSLELGDSAVYFCASSQDRGGGLSPLHFGNGTRLTVT.

This chain links TRBV12-3 or TRBV12-4 with TRBJ2-6; the D call may be TRBD1 or TRBD2 (5 bases each). V dropped 7 bases and J dropped 0 bases, with 16 bases sitting between them. CDR3 length equals 17 residues. The CDR3 reads CASTSGNRNSGANVLTF. CDR3 DNA sequence: TGTGCCAGCACCTCCGGGAACAGGAACTCTGGGGCCAACGTCCTGACTTTC.

This clonotype showed up just a few times. The rearrangement links TRBV10-3 to TRBJ2-7; 11 bases agree with TRBD1. CDR3 length equals 14 residues. V shed 6 bases and J 6 bases; nucleotides not matched to a gene: 7. The germline CDR1 and CDR2 sequences are ENHRY and SYGVKD. The chain's CDR3 is CAIRETGTGGEQYF. The CDR3 nucleotides read TGTGCCATCAGGGAAACGGGGACAGGGGGCGAGCAGTACTTC.

The V and J genes are TRBV12-3 or TRBV12-4 and TRBJ2-5, with TRBD1 matching over 9 bases. The better agreement between TRBJ2-7 and the DNA end casts doubt on the J call. The length of the CDR3 is 15 residues. DNA of the CDR3: TGTGCCAGCAGTCGCGACCGGACAGGGGAGTACGAGCAGTACTTC. Translation gives CASSRDRTGEYEQYF.